This TCR beta chain derives from a study of cytomegalovirus exposure and HLA in healthy donors. A note on this clone: One end of the junction fails to match germline, which may point to a read error. Other DNA variants within this sample encode the same CDR3.

Every donor was a healthy person donating bone marrow. The PCR used 60 Vbeta and 13 Jbeta primers. TCRdb keeps only in-frame clones here, not all; method: immunoSEQ multiplex PCR. The sample records 210,000 or so clones, approximately 80% being singletons. From germline, CDR1 is SGHRS and CDR2 YFSETQ. The CDR3 extends over 14 amino acids. This clonotype originated in a girl between 5 and 17 years old in good health and CMV-seronegative. The sequenced material came from PBMCs. The chain couples TRBV5-1 to TRBJ1-5; no clear D gene. The CDR3 DNA reads TGCGCCAGCAGCTTGGCCGGGTTCAATCAGCCCCAGCACTTT. The encoded protein is CASSLAGFNQPQHF. Supplemented by reference TRBV5-1 and TRBJ1-5, the full variable domain reads KAGVTQTPRYLIKTRGQQVTLSCSPISGHRSVSWYQQTPGQGLQFLFEYFSETQRNKGNFPGRFSGRQFSNSRSEMNVSTLELGDSALYLCASSLAGFNQPQHFGDGTRLSIL.